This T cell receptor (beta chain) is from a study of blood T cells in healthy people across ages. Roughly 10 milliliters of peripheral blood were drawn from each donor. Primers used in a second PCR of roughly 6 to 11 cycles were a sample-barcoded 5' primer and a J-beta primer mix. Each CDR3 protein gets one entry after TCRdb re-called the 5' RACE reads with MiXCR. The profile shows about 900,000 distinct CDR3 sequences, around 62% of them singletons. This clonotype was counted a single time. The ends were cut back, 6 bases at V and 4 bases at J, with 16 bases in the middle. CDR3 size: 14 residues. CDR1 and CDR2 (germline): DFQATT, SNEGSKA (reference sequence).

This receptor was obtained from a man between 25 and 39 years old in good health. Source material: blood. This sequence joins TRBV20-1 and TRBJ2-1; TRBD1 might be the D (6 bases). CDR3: CSALPGTTYNEQFF. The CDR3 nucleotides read TGCAGTGCACTCCCGGGGACAACATACAATGAGCAGTTCTTC.